A single sample gave rise to the 14 T cell receptor beta chains below, sequenced in a study of post-analysis software for immune sequencing data. Study conclusions and caveats: When patients were compared with controls, about 5 TRBV segments were more frequent, TRBV5-6, TRBV5-1 and TRBV20-1 among them.

Researchers reported that TCR beta cDNA libraries carried unique molecular identifiers. TCRdb independently ran MiXCR on the PCR reads; one entry per CDR3 protein. The sample lists hundreds of thousands of distinct CDR3 sequences; around 64% were seen once. What these receptors recognize is not known. The sequencing sample was made of blood. The receptor source for this set is a girl aged 2-10 years with multiple sclerosis.

The V and J genes are TRBV2 and TRBJ2-3; TRBD1 aligns across 8 bases. Germline V lookup: CDR1 SNHLY, CDR2 FYNNEI. The CDR3 is made up of 14 amino acids. Trimming removed 7 bases from V and 4 bases from J; junction bases left unmatched: 7. The CDR3 nucleotides are TGTGCCAGCACCGGACAGGGCGGGGCAGATACGCAGTATTTT. The encoded protein is CASTGQGGADTQYF.

This chain uses TRBV20-1 with TRBJ2-1; TRBD2 matches at 10 bases. The CDR3 covers 17 residues. CDR1 is DFQATT, CDR2 SNEGSKA, per germline (reference sequence). V shed 6 bases, J shed 6 bases, and the junction held 17 bases outside the gene matches. The CDR3 sequence: CSAFGLAVFPSSNEQFF. Here the CDR3 DNA reads TGCAGTGCCTTTGGACTAGCGGTCTTCCCTAGCTCCAATGAGCAGTTCTTC.

The chain recombines TRBV12-3 or TRBV12-4 with TRBJ2-5; D may be TRBD2 (7 bases). There are 15 residues in the CDR3. The V gene lost 5 bases and the J gene lost 2 bases, with 15 bases spanning the gap. CDR3 nucleotides: TGTGCCAGCAGTCCAAGGCGGGGGCCACAAGAGACCCAGTACTTC. This encodes CASSPRRGPQETQYF.

V usage is TRBV5-1 and J usage is TRBJ1-1; TRBD1 matches at 7 bases. The CDR3 sequence is 16 residues long. The trim removed 0 bases at V and 3 bases at J, leaving 8 bases unmatched. Looked up from germline, CDR1 is SGHRS and CDR2 is YFSETQ. CDR3 sequence reads: CASSLGRGFIDTEAFF. The CDR3, as DNA: TGCGCCAGCAGCTTGGGCAGGGGGTTTATCGACACTGAAGCTTTCTTT.

This clonotype was counted only a few times. The chain couples TRBV20-1 to TRBJ2-5; TRBD1 might be the D (6 bases). The germline gives CDR1 DFQATT, CDR2 SNEGSKA (reference sequence). The CDR3 contains 13 residues. V was shortened by 6 bases and J by 1 base, with 12 bases between the two germline ends. The CDR3 DNA follows: TGCAGTGCCCCGGTACAGGGCCAAGAGACCCAGTACTTC. Its protein is CSAPVQGQETQYF.

The CDR3 DNA reads TGTGCCAGCAATTCGGCACACTCCTACGAGCAGTACTTC. It specifies CASNSAHSYEQYF. The chain combines TRBV6-5 with TRBJ2-7; D is ambiguous. Trimming removed 7 bases at V and 0 bases at J, with 10 bases between. Per the germline V gene, CDR1 is MNHEY and CDR2 is SVGAGI. The CDR3 sequence is 13 residues long.

The rearrangement joins TRBV6-1 to TRBJ2-3; TRBD2 might be the D (6 bases). Trimming removed 4 bases at V and 0 bases at J, with 17 bases between. The germline V gene encodes CDR1 MNHNS and CDR2 SASEGT. CDR3 length: 17 residues. CDR3 sequence reads: CASSGPRDSLSTDTQYF. The CDR3, as DNA: TGTGCCAGCAGTGGCCCCCGGGACTCGTTGAGCACAGATACGCAGTATTTT.

This clonotype was observed a few times. V and J are TRBV5-1 and TRBJ1-1; perhaps TRBD1 as D (6 bases). Germline CDR1 and CDR2: SGHRS and YFSETQ. The CDR3 spans 14 residues. Trimming removed 4 bases at V and 3 bases at J, with 13 bases between. This CDR3 reads CASSPLTGDTEAFF. As DNA, the CDR3 is TGCGCCAGCAGCCCCCTGACAGGTGACACTGAAGCTTTCTTT. The whole variable domain, remainder taken from reference TRBV5-1 and TRBJ1-1, is KAGVTQTPRYLIKTRGQQVTLSCSPISGHRSVSWYQQTPGQGLQFLFEYFSETQRNKGNFPGRFSGRQFSNSRSEMNVSTLELGDSALYLCASSPLTGDTEAFFGQGTRLTVV.

This clonotype showed up just a few times. The chain has TRBV29-1 and TRBJ2-5; 9 bases are a match to TRBD1. The germline V gene has CDR1 SQVTM and CDR2 ANQGSEA. The trim removed 4 bases at V and 2 bases at J, leaving 5 bases unmatched. The CDR3 consists of 14 residues. The CDR3 reads CSVGEGTGQETQYF. The CDR3 DNA follows: TGCAGCGTTGGGGAGGGGACAGGGCAAGAGACCCAGTACTTC.

This clonotype was recorded a few times. CDR3 DNA sequence: TGCAGCGTTGCTGGGGTCTACACCTTC. Protein: CSVAGVYTF. The chain couples TRBV29-1 to TRBJ1-2; D gene uncertain. Trimming stripped 4 bases from V and 10 bases from J, with 7 bases between. The germline V gene has CDR1 SQVTM and CDR2 ANQGSEA. The CDR3 sequence is 9 residues long.

Concerning this clonotype itself: The junction shows a germline mismatch at one end, possibly a read error. The J gene is TRBJ2-1, the V gene TRBV6-5; 10 nucleotides line up with TRBD2. The CDR3 loop spans 14 amino acids. Per the germline V gene, CDR1 is MNHEY and CDR2 is SVGAGI. Here the CDR3 DNA reads TGTGCCAGCAGTTACGGGACTAGCGTCAATGGGCAGTTCTTC. Its translation: CASSYGTSVNGQFF.

V gene TRBV20-1 combines with J gene TRBJ2-3, with 10 bases matching TRBD1. With 3 bases clipped from V and 2 bases from J, the junction kept 23 bases outside the gene matches. The length of the CDR3 is 21 residues. The germline CDR1 and CDR2 sequences are DFQATT and SNEGSKA (reference sequence). The CDR3 bases are TGCAGTGCTAGGGATCGTCTCGGACAGGGGGGTACGAAGACCCCCACAGATACGCAGTATTTT. Protein product: CSARDRLGQGGTKTPTDTQYF.

A single count supports this clonotype. This chain links TRBV18 with TRBJ2-1; a possible D gene is TRBD1 (5 bases). The CDR3 covers 16 residues. Deletions cut 3 bases from V and 2 bases from J, with 14 bases between. CDR1 and CDR2 from the germline V gene are KGHSH and LQKENI. CDR3 sequence (DNA): TGTGCCAGCTCACCTCGGATAGGGGATCCCTACAATGAGCAGTTCTTC. Amino acids: CASSPRIGDPYNEQFF.

Regarding this clonotype: The conserved final phenylalanine or tryptophan is absent from the CDR3, which likely points to a read error. The chain recombines TRBV10-3 with TRBJ1-2, with a tentative D call TRBD1 (5 bases). CDR3 size: 13 residues. Trimming took 10 bases from V and 6 from J, leaving 18 bases between them. CDR1 is ENHRY, CDR2 SYGVKD, per germline. The CDR3 bases are TGTGCCACCCAGGGACGGGACGTTCATGGCTACACCTTA. It translates to CATQGRDVHGYTL.